This T cell receptor beta chain was obtained from a study of control samples from healthy donors and cancer patients (dated by TCRdb to 2018 to 2020). The junction carries 9 bases between V and J, which are trimmed by 3 bases and 0 bases respectively. The CDR3 covers 14 residues, taking in both the cysteine and the phenylalanine. Kept here is only the CDR3 DNA, which spans 42 bases and is read in frame from base 1. Taken from the germline V gene, the CDR1 and CDR2 loops are SGDLS and YYNGEE. The library relied on the immunoSEQ multiplex PCR assay. Imported from immuneACCESS, the table was reduced by TCRdb to in-frame sequences with V and J called. These copies leave out some clones; in studies compared against another copy, an unresolved V gene accounts for under half, and the cause of the remainder is not known. The sample table holds over 60,000 clones, of which roughly 85% were seen once. Roughly 5.1% of the sample is in the top ten clones.

Comments on this clone: Its target antigen remains unknown. There are no base qualities to consult, and no much larger clone falls within one base.

This chain is built from TRBV9 and TRBJ1-1; a confident D gene designation cannot be given. Sequenced input: blood. The sequence derives from a middle-aged man in good health. CDR3 protein: CASSAGLMNTEAFF. The base sequence is TGTGCCAGCAGCGCCGGACTGATGAACACTGAAGCTTTCTTT.